Here is one T cell receptor (beta chain) with its context. These data are taken from a study of cytomegalovirus exposure and HLA in healthy donors. Background on the study: Sequencing of about 179 million T cells in an earlier analysis found 100 million to 140 million unique TCR beta sequences.

The ends were cut back, 3 bases at V and 5 bases at J, with 13 bases in the middle. The CDR3 runs 14 residues. The germline V gene encodes CDR1 MNHEY and CDR2 SMNVEV (reference sequence). PCR involved 60 Vbeta and 13 Jbeta primers. TCRdb's copy holds only in-frame clones and misses some; the assay was immunoSEQ multiplex PCR. Of 100,000 to 150,000 clones in the sample, around 80% were seen once. The genes are TRBV27 and TRBJ2-5, with a weak D call TRBD1 (5 bases). The source material was PBMCs. This receptor was identified in a man over 45 in good health and CMV-seronegative. The CDR3 nucleotides read TGTGCCAGCAGTTTTCAGGGCTCGGATGAGACCCAGTACTTC. It is translated as CASSFQGSDETQYF.